The 2 T cell receptor beta chains presented below share a single source sample, sequenced in a study of T cell responses to AZD1222 COVID-19 vaccine. The assay was immunoSEQ multiplex PCR, and TCRdb's table has in-frame clones only and misses some. The sample contains approximately 150,000 clones, over 75% of which appear only once. The material sequenced was peripheral blood, taken on day 0 of AZD1222 vaccination. All receptors come from an adult in good health.

This clone came up once. The chain links TRBV24-1 to TRBJ2-1; weak D call: TRBD2 (6 bases). The CDR3 is 14 residues long. Trimming stripped 4 bases from V and 8 bases from J, with 14 bases between. Germline V gene data show CDR1 as KGHDR and CDR2 as SFDVKD. The DNA for the CDR3 is TGTGCCACCAGTGACTCGGGACTTCGGGATGAGCAGTTCTTC. Translating gives CATSDSGLRDEQFF.

The CDR3 DNA is TGTGCCAGCAGCCCGACCGGGACAGGGGGTAATTCACCCCTCCACTTT. Protein: CASSPTGTGGNSPLHF. The J gene is TRBJ1-6, the V gene TRBV27; 11 bases fit TRBD1. Germline loops: CDR1 MNHEY, CDR2 SMNVEV (reference sequence). Unmatched junction bases numbered 7, after V lost 6 bases and J lost 6 bases. CDR3 size: 16 residues.